A single sample gave rise to the 4 T cell receptor beta chains below, sequenced in a study of identical twins. TCRdb processed the 5' RACE reads anew with MiXCR; each CDR3 protein has one entry. The sample has fewer than 800,000 distinct CDR3 sequences, about 7% seen once; the top ten hold less than 2%. These data are also associated with another study on yellow fever vaccine responses in identical twins.

Sequencing used PBMCs. Every receptor here comes from a woman aged 18-29 years in good health.

This clonotype was observed many times. The V gene is TRBV24-1, the J gene TRBJ2-3; a possible D gene is TRBD2 (6 bases). Germline CDR1 reads KGHDR; CDR2 reads SFDVKD. V dropped 7 bases and J dropped 0 bases, with 13 bases sitting between them. The CDR3 is 15 residues long. DNA for the CDR3: TGTGCCACCAGCCAACGAGCGGGCAGCACAGATACGCAGTATTTT. It specifies CATSQRAGSTDTQYF.

The chain combines TRBV18 with TRBJ2-1; D is ambiguous. V was trimmed by 0 bases and J by 3 bases, leaving 6 bases between them. This CDR3 is 14 amino acids long. The germline V gene has CDR1 KGHSH and CDR2 LQKENI. CDR3 nucleotides: TGTGCCAGCTCACCACCGGCCGGCTACAATGAGCAGTTCTTC. Amino acid sequence: CASSPPAGYNEQFF.

The table lists this clonotype with a few counts. The chain couples TRBV24-1 to TRBJ2-1; TRBD1 matches at 7 bases. Trimming took 8 bases from V and 15 from J; bases not matched to a gene: 3. Germline assignment: CDR1 KGHDR and CDR2 SFDVKD. The CDR3 is made up of 9 amino acids. The CDR3 here is CATTGQSFF. The CDR3 nucleotides are TGTGCCACCACGGGACAGTCGTTCTTC.

This clonotype appeared a few times. This chain uses TRBV2 with TRBJ2-3, with D maybe TRBD2 (5 bases). V lost 10 bases and J 0 bases, leaving 17 bases between the germline ends. The CDR3 is 15 amino acids. Germline V gives CDR1 SNHLY, CDR2 FYNNEI. In nucleotides, the CDR3 is TGTGCCAACTCAAGGACTGTCCCTAGCACAGATACGCAGTATTTT. Its translation is CANSRTVPSTDTQYF.